The entry below describes one T cell receptor beta chain. A much larger clone differs from this one at a single base, so this may be a read error. One entry per CDR3 protein results from TCRdb running MiXCR on the RACE reads. The data contain 65,000 to 95,000 distinct CDR3 sequences, about 9.2% of them seen just once; the ten biggest clones take up 1.7%. The data were obtained in a study of human T cells and chemical hapten exposure. The CDR3 runs to 16 residues. The germline gives CDR1 SGHAT, CDR2 FQNNGV. Stated time point: healthy volunteer bleed at 6 weeks. Whole blood that had not been fractionated was the source of extracted total RNA.

Input material: whole blood. This TCR was sampled from a female donor in good health. Some clones in this sample may be carry-over from other donors' samples. The gene calls are TRBV11-2 and TRBJ2-3, with TRBD1 identical over 9 bases. This CDR3 is CVSSLGTGSGTDTQYF. CDR3 in DNA: TGTGTCAGCAGCTTAGGGACAGGGAGTGGCACAGATACGCAGTATTTT.